The clone carrying this T cell receptor beta chain was seen ten or more times. Stated time point: newly diagnosed GD, antithyroid drugs for less than 3 months. PBMC RNA served as the TCR library source. This sample is part of a study of regulatory T cells in long-lasting Graves disease. Libraries of TCR beta came from iRepertoire HTBI primers plus Arm-PCR of CDR3 regions. TCRdb re-derived calls from the multiplex PCR reads in MiXCR, one entry per CDR3 protein. The sample records about 350,000 distinct CDR3 sequences, 15% to 20% being singletons. This CDR3 region has 15 residues. Per the germline V gene, CDR1 is SNHLY and CDR2 is FYNNEI. The J segment lost 5 bases and the V segment lost 10 bases, leaving 16 bases of the junction unmatched. These data are also associated with another study on T cells in Graves' hyperthyroidism and ophthalmopathy. That source adds: Patients were aged 18 to 65, had disease duration under 2 months, and had newly diagnosed hyperthyroidism.

The receptor was derived from a woman aged 18-30 years with Graves disease. The sample in question was peripheral blood mononuclear cells (PBMCs), obtained at new diagnosis, from a patient treated with antithyroid drugs. V gene TRBV2 combines with J gene TRBJ2-5, with 7 nucleotides matching TRBD1. The CDR3 protein is CATPGGPGRGETQYF. For the CDR3, the DNA is TGTGCCACCCCAGGGGGTCCGGGTAGGGGGGAGACCCAGTACTTC.